A single sample gave rise to the 24 T cell receptor beta chains below, sequenced in a study of cytomegalovirus exposure and HLA in healthy donors. Libraries were prepared by immunoSEQ multiplex PCR; TCRdb keeps only in-frame clonotypes and omits some of them. The table has tens of thousands of clones, around 94% seen once; the top ten hold approximately 3.3%. Sequenced: PBMCs. These receptors came from a woman aged 18-29 years in good health and CMV-seropositive.

This chain joins TRBV30 and TRBJ1-1, with D possibly matching TRBD1 (6 bases). The CDR3 runs to 15 residues. V was cut by 3 bases and J by 5 bases, with 19 bases left in between. CDR1 is GTSNPN and CDR2 is SVGIG in the germline V gene (reference sequence). The CDR3 region is CAWRQGSGANTEAFF. In nucleotides, the CDR3 is TGTGCCTGGAGACAGGGTAGTGGGGCGAATACTGAAGCTTTCTTT.

V and J are TRBV30 and TRBJ1-5, with D tentatively TRBD1 (6 bases). Germline V CDR1 and CDR2: GTSNPN, SVGIG (reference sequence). The ends were cut back, 2 bases at V and 4 bases at J, with 12 bases in the middle. CDR3 length: 14 amino acids. The CDR3 nucleotides are TGTGCCTGGAGTTCCGGGCAGGGGAATCAGCCCCAGCATTTT. Translating gives CAWSSGQGNQPQHF.

The rearrangement joins TRBV29-1 to TRBJ2-2; D is ambiguous. V was trimmed by 5 bases and J by 3 bases, leaving 7 bases between them. Germline CDR1 SQVTM, CDR2 ANQGSEA. The CDR3 length is 12 residues. The chain's CDR3 is CSVIYYTGELFF. CDR3 sequence (DNA): TGCAGCGTTATATATTACACCGGGGAGCTGTTTTTT.

V gene TRBV25-1 combines with J gene TRBJ2-1; 8 positions match TRBD2. The junction had 9 bases not matched to a gene; V was cut back by 3 bases and J by 5 bases. The CDR3 is 16 residues long. From germline, CDR1 is MGHDK and CDR2 SYGVNS. In DNA form, the CDR3 reads TGTGCCAGCAGTGATCTCGTCAGCGGGGGTGACAATGAGCAGTTCTTC. Translation gives CASSDLVSGGDNEQFF. The full variable domain, rest sourced from reference TRBV25-1 and TRBJ2-1, is EADIYQTPRYLVIGTGKKITLECSQTMGHDKMYWYQQDPGMELHLIHYSYGVNSTEKGDLSSESTVSRIRTEHFPLTLESARPSHTSQYLCASSDLVSGGDNEQFFGPGTRLTVL.

V gene TRBV30 combines with J gene TRBJ2-1; 8 nucleotides line up with TRBD2. Germline CDR1 reads GTSNPN; CDR2 reads SVGIG (reference sequence). V was clipped by 3 bases and J by 2 bases; unmatched bases: 6. The CDR3 contains 15 residues. The CDR3 here is CAWRPPAGAYNEQFF. CDR3 in DNA: TGTGCCTGGAGACCTCCAGCGGGGGCCTACAATGAGCAGTTCTTC.

This clone was picked up one time. CDR3 in DNA: TGTGCCAGCAGTACGGGACAGCCCTACGAGCAGTACTTC. Protein product: CASSTGQPYEQYF. The chain has TRBV2 and TRBJ2-7; TRBD1 agrees at 7 bases. V lost 5 bases and J lost 2; bases outside the gene matches: 3. Per germline, CDR1 SNHLY and CDR2 FYNNEI. The CDR3 extends over 13 amino acids.

V is TRBV11-3 and J is TRBJ2-5; 7 bases align to TRBD2. Trimming removed 5 bases from V and 2 bases from J; junction bases left unmatched: 5. Germline-derived CDR1 and CDR2 are SGHNT and YENEEA. The CDR3 runs 14 residues. CDR3: CASSPGTNQETQYF. The CDR3 nucleotides are TGTGCCAGCAGCCCCGGGACTAATCAAGAGACCCAGTACTTC.

The gene calls are TRBV5-1 and TRBJ2-3; TRBD1 agrees at 10 bases. The CDR3 spans 15 residues. After removal of 2 bases from V and 5 bases from J, the junction contained 5 bases not matched to a gene. Germline assignment: CDR1 SGHRS and CDR2 YFSETQ. The CDR3 region is CASSFTTGGGDTQYF. CDR3 DNA: TGCGCCAGCAGCTTCACGACAGGGGGCGGAGATACGCAGTATTTT.

The chain employs TRBV7-9 and TRBJ2-3; TRBD2 agrees at 13 bases. Germline lookup yields CDR1 SEHNR and CDR2 FQNEAQ (reference sequence). Unmatched junction bases numbered 10, after V lost 5 bases and J lost 8 bases. This CDR3 has 16 amino acids. CDR3 DNA: TGTGCCAGCAGCATAACTAGCGGGGGGGACTATGGTACGCAGTATTTT. Translation gives CASSITSGGDYGTQYF.

V and J are TRBV7-9 and TRBJ2-1; 10 nucleotides agree with TRBD2. V shed 1 base and J 5 bases; nucleotides not matched to a gene: 5. From germline, CDR1 is SEHNR and CDR2 FQNEAQ (reference sequence). CDR3 length: 16 amino acids. The CDR3 here is CASSLEVAGGHNEQFF. CDR3 nucleotides: TGTGCCAGCAGCTTAGAGGTAGCGGGAGGTCACAATGAGCAGTTCTTC.

The rearrangement links TRBV4-1 to TRBJ1-4; a weak D match, TRBD1 (5 bases). Germline CDR1 MGHRA, CDR2 YSYEKL. The CDR3 spans 15 residues. The V gene lost 1 base and the J gene lost 4 bases, with 10 bases spanning the gap. The CDR3 DNA follows: TGCGCCAGCAGCCAAGGACAGTCACTTAATGAAAAACTGTTTTTT. Residues: CASSQGQSLNEKLFF.

This chain joins TRBV5-6 and TRBJ1-1; TRBD1 matches at 11 bases. Germline V lookup: CDR1 SGHDT, CDR2 YYEEEE. The CDR3 is made up of 17 amino acids. The V gene end was trimmed by 4 bases and the J gene end by 4 bases; junction bases not matched to a gene: 12. In DNA form, the CDR3 reads TGTGCCAGCAGCGGAGGGACAGGGGGTCGGGTTTTCACTGAAGCTTTCTTT. Its protein is CASSGGTGGRVFTEAFF.

The rearrangement uses TRBV4-2 and TRBJ2-7; 9 positions agree with TRBD2. J was trimmed by 2 bases and V by 0 bases; bases with no gene match: 8. Germline values: CDR1 LGHNA, CDR2 YNFKEQ. The CDR3 spans 17 residues. The DNA for the CDR3 is TGTGCCAGCAGCCAAGAGACAGCGGGGGGCCTCACCTACGAGCAGTACTTC. Amino acids: CASSQETAGGLTYEQYF.

The V gene is TRBV6-1, the J gene TRBJ2-3; 11 positions agree with TRBD2. V was pared by 4 bases and J by 2 bases, with 2 bases of the junction left unmatched. CDR1 is MNHNS and CDR2 is SASEGT in the germline V gene. This CDR3 has 15 residues. CDR3 region: CASSGLAGNTDTQYF. For the CDR3, the DNA is TGTGCCAGCAGTGGACTAGCGGGAAACACAGATACGCAGTATTTT.

V is TRBV23-1 and J is TRBJ1-1, with 9 bases aligning to TRBD1. TRBV23-1 is designated an ORF whose function remains uncertain. The CDR3 extends over 14 amino acids. V gave up 6 bases and J gave up 10 bases; unmatched junction bases: 12. CDR3 amino acids: CASRKDRGRLGAFF. In nucleotides, the CDR3 is TGCGCCAGCAGAAAGGACAGGGGTAGGTTGGGAGCTTTCTTT.

In this sample, this clone turned up once. This sequence joins TRBV11-2 and TRBJ2-1; 9 bases match TRBD2. This CDR3 is 15 amino acids long. CDR1 SGHAT and CDR2 FQNNGV come from the germline V gene. V trimming: 0 bases; J trimming: 8 bases; junction bases outside the gene matches: 5. The DNA of the CDR3 is TGTGCCAGCAGCTTAGAGGCGGGGGGGCCGTATGAGCAGTTCTTC. This codes for CASSLEAGGPYEQFF.

CDR3 in DNA: TGTGCCAGCCTTCCGGGACAGGGAAACAATGAGCAGTTCTTC. Its translation: CASLPGQGNNEQFF. V is TRBV7-9 and J is TRBJ2-1, with TRBD1 matching over 9 bases. This CDR3 contains 14 residues. Trimming at V came to 8 bases and at J to 5 bases, leaving 7 bases not matched to a gene. Germline V CDR1 and CDR2: SEHNR, FQNEAQ (reference sequence).

This sequence joins TRBV7-3 and TRBJ2-5, with a tentative D call TRBD1 (5 bases). Germline V CDR1 and CDR2: SGHTA, FQGTGA. The CDR3 runs to 13 residues. V was pared by 2 bases and J by 4 bases, with 8 bases between. CDR3 sequence reads: CASSLFQGETQYF. DNA of the CDR3: TGTGCCAGCAGCTTATTTCAGGGAGAGACCCAGTACTTC.

V usage is TRBV11-3 and J usage is TRBJ2-1, with 9 bases fitting TRBD2. With V trimmed by 5 bases and J by 9 bases, 5 bases remained unmatched. Germline V gene data show CDR1 as SGHNT and CDR2 as YENEEA. The CDR3 spans 13 residues. DNA of the CDR3: TGTGCCAGCAGCCCACCTAGCGGGGCTGAGCAGTTCTTC. Encoded protein: CASSPPSGAEQFF. Full variable domain (remainder filled in from reference TRBV11-3 and TRBJ2-1): EAGVVQSPRYKIIEKKQPVAFWCNPISGHNTLYWYLQNLGQGPELLIRYENEEAVDDSQLPKDRFSAERLKGVDSTLKIQPAELGDSAVYLCASSPPSGAEQFFGPGTRLTVL.

In its sample, this clone was seen once. This chain joins TRBV9 and TRBJ2-5, with D possibly matching TRBD2 (5 bases). Germline V gene sequence: CDR1 SGDLS, CDR2 YYNGEE. The V and J ends lost 0 bases and 5 bases respectively, with 8 bases between them. This CDR3 comprises 13 residues. CDR3 region: CASSVGGGETQYF. In DNA, the CDR3 is TGTGCCAGCAGCGTAGGCGGAGGCGAGACCCAGTACTTC. Together with reference TRBV9 and TRBJ2-5, the CDR3 gives the full variable domain: DSGVTQTPKHLITATGQRVTLRCSPRSGDLSVYWYQQSLDQGLQFLIQYYNGEERAKGNILERFSAQQFPDLHSELNLSSLELGDSALYFCASSVGGGETQYFGPGTRLLVL.

CDR3 region: CASSLNRGLAVYNEQFF. The CDR3, as DNA: TGTGCCAGCAGCCTAAACCGGGGACTAGCGGTCTACAATGAGCAGTTCTTC. V usage is TRBV7-2 and J usage is TRBJ2-1; 11 bases agree with TRBD2. CDR3 length: 17 amino acids. The junction had 9 bases not matched to a gene; V was cut back by 5 bases and J by 3 bases. The germline V gene has CDR1 SGHTA and CDR2 FQGNSA.

V is TRBV4-3 and J is TRBJ2-5; TRBD1 aligns across 8 bases. The CDR3 has 16 residues. From germline, CDR1 is LGHNA and CDR2 YSLEER. The V and J ends lost 0 bases and 4 bases, in that order; junction bases with no gene match: 7. In DNA, the CDR3 is TGCGCCAGCAGCCAAGACCCCAGGGGGCGCGTAGAGACCCAGTACTTC. Protein: CASSQDPRGRVETQYF.

This clone was seen a few times. The chain couples TRBV28 to TRBJ2-7; the D gene is possibly TRBD1 (6 bases). Trimming took off 5 bases at V and 7 bases at J, with 15 bases between the two ends. In germline, CDR1 is MDHEN, CDR2 SYDVKM. CDR3 length equals 13 residues. Written as DNA, the CDR3 is TGTGCCAGCAGTGAGACAGGTTTGAGGGAGCAGTACTTC. Translated, it gives CASSETGLREQYF. The whole variable domain, filled in from reference TRBV28 and TRBJ2-7, reads DVKVTQSSRYLVKRTGEKVFLECVQDMDHENMFWYRQDPGLGLRLIYFSYDVKMKEKGDIPEGYSVSREKKERFSLILESASTNQTSMYLCASSETGLREQYFGPGTRLTVT.

This sequence joins TRBV6-1 and TRBJ2-5, with TRBD1 identical over 10 bases. The trim removed 4 bases at V and 0 bases at J, leaving 2 bases unmatched. The CDR3 spans 15 residues. The germline CDR1 and CDR2 sequences are MNHNS and SASEGT. This chain's CDR3 is CASSGDRGYQETQYF. CDR3 DNA: TGTGCCAGCAGTGGGGACAGGGGATACCAAGAGACCCAGTACTTC.